This T cell receptor beta chain was profiled in a study of blood T cell repertoires in COVID-19. Across the whole study: In each case, the material was cDNA or gDNA derived from T cells, B-cell-depleted T cells, or PBMCs.

V shed 11 bases and J 4 bases; nucleotides not matched to a gene: 17. Germline V gene sequence: CDR1 ENHRY, CDR2 SYGVKD. The CDR3 extends over 16 amino acids. The method was immunoSEQ multiplex PCR; TCRdb's version includes in-frame clones alone and lacks a portion of them. The table has 250,000 to 400,000 clones, 85% seen once. Sequenced: PBMCs or T cells enriched from blood (not recorded which). The V and J genes are TRBV10-3 and TRBJ2-1, with 7 bases fitting TRBD2. This TCR was sampled from a young woman who had been exposed to COVID-19. Here the CDR3 reads CAPTGGLIRVYNEQFF. As DNA, the CDR3 is TGTGCCCCAACGGGGGGACTTATACGTGTATACAATGAGCAGTTCTTC.